This T cell receptor (beta chain) was obtained from a study of T-cell reconstitution after alpha-beta-depleted transplantation in children. Study outcomes and limitations: At one year after transplant, newly produced T cells mostly accounted for T-cell counts and diversity.

Germline V gives CDR1 MNHEY, CDR2 SVGAGI. V shed 0 bases and J shed 7 bases, with 16 bases lying between them. The CDR3 loop spans 16 amino acids. This clonotype was seen ten or more times. Its antigen remains unknown. Preparation of the TCRbeta library used unique molecular identifiers. Each CDR3 protein is one row after TCRdb ran MiXCR on the PCR reads. Of hundreds of thousands of distinct CDR3 sequences listed, roughly 12% are singletons. This TCR came from a male patient aged 2-15 years who had a stem cell transplant for chronic granulomatous disease, so the T cells may come from the graft donor. The V call is TRBV6-5, the J call TRBJ1-5; possibly TRBD1 for D (5 bases). The source material was peripheral blood, sampled 180 days after TCRalphabeta/CD19-depleted stem cell transplant. The CDR3 loop reads CASSYSFSGIGQPQHF. CDR3 DNA sequence: TGTGCCAGCAGTTACTCGTTCTCAGGGATCGGACAGCCCCAGCATTTT.